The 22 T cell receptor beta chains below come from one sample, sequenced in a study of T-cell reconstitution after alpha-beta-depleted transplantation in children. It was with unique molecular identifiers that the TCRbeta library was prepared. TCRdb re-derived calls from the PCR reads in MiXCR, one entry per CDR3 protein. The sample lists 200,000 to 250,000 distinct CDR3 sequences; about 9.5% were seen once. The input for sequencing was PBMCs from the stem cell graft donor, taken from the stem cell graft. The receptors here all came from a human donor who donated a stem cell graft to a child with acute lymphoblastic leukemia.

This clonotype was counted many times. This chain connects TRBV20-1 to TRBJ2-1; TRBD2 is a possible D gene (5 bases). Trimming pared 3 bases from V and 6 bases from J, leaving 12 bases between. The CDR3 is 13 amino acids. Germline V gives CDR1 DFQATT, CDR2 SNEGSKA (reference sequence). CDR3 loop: CSASFLAPNEQFF. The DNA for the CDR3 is TGCAGTGCTAGTTTCCTAGCTCCCAATGAGCAGTTCTTC.

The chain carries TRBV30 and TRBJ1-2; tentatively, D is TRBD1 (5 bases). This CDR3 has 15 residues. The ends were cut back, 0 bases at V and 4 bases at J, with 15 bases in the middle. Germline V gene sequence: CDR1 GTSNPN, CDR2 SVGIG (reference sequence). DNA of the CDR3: TGTGCCTGGAGTGTACAAGGGGCCGCCCTCTATGGCTACACCTTC. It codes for CAWSVQGAALYGYTF.

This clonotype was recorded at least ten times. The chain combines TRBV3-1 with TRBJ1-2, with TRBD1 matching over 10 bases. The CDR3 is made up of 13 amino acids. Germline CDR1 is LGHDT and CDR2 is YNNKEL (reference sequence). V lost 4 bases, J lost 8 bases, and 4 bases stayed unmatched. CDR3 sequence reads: CASSPGQGGGYTF. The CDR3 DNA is TGTGCCAGCAGCCCCGGACAGGGGGGCGGCTACACCTTC.

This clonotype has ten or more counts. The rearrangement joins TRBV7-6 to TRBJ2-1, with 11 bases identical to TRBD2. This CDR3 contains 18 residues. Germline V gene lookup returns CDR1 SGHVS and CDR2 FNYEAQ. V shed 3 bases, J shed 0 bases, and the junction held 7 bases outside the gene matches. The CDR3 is CASSFSSGGRSSYNEQFF. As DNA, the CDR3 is TGTGCCAGCAGCTTCTCTAGCGGGGGGCGTAGCTCCTACAATGAGCAGTTCTTC. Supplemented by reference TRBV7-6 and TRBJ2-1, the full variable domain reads GAGVSQSPRYKVTKRGQDVALRCDPISGHVSLYWYRQALGQGPEFLTYFNYEAQQDKSGLPNDRFSAERPEGSISTLTIQRTEQRDSAMYRCASSFSSGGRSSYNEQFFGPGTRLTVL.

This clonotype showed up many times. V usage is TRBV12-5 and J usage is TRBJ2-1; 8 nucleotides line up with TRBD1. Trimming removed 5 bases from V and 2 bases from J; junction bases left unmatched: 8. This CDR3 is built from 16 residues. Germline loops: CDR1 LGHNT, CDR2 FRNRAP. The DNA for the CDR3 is TGTGCTAGTGGTCCGACAGGGGTGCCGACCTACAATGAGCAGTTCTTC. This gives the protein CASGPTGVPTYNEQFF.

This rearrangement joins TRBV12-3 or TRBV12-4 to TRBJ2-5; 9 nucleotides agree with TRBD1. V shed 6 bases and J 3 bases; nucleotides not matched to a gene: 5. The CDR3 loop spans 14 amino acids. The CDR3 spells CASSPRDREETQYF. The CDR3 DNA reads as TGTGCCAGCAGCCCGAGGGACAGGGAAGAGACCCAGTACTTC.

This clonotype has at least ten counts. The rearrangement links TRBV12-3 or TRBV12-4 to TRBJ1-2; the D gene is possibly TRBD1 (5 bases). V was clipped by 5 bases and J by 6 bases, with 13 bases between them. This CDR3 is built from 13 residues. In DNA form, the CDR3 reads TGTGCCAGCAGTCCCCGGGGAGGGGATGGCTACACCTTC. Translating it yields CASSPRGGDGYTF.

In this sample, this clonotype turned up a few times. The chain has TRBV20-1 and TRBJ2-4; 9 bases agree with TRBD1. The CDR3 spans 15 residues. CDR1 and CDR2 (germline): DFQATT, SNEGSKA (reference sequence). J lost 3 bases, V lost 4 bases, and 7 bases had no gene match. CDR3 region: CSATTGGARKNIQYF. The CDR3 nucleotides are TGCAGTGCTACCACAGGGGGCGCCCGCAAAAACATTCAGTACTTC.

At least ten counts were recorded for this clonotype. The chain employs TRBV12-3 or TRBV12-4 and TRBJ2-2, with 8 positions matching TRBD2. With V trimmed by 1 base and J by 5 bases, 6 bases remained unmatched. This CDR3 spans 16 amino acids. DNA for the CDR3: TGTGCCAGCAGTTTAGGTCCCGGGGGGGCAACCGGGGAGCTGTTTTTT. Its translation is CASSLGPGGATGELFF.

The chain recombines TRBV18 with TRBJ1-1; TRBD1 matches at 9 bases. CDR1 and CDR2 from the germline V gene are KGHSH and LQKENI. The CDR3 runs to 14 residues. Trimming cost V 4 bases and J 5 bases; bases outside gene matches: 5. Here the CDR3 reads CASSLGQGRTEAFF. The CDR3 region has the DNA TGTGCCAGCTCACTCGGACAGGGGAGGACTGAAGCTTTCTTT.

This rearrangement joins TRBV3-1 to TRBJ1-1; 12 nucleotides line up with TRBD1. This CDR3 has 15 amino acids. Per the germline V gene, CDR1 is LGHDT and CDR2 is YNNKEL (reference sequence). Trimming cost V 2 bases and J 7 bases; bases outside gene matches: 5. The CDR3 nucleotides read TGTGCCAGCAGCCAACACGGGACAGGGGGCGATGAAGCTTTCTTT. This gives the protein CASSQHGTGGDEAFF.

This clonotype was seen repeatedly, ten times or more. CDR3 in DNA: TGTGCCAGCAGCCCCTCGCAGTCAGACACTGAAGCTTTCTTT. Translation: CASSPSQSDTEAFF. This chain uses TRBV7-9 with TRBJ1-1; D gene unclear. CDR3 length: 14 amino acids. The V gene's germline CDR1 is SEHNR and CDR2 FQNEAQ (reference sequence). Trimming removed 5 bases at V and 3 bases at J, with 13 bases between.

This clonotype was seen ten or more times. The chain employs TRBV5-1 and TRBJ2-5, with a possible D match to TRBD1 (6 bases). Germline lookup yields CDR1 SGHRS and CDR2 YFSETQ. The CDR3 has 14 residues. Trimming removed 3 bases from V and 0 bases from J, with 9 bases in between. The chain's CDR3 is CASSSQGNQETQYF. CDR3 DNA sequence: TGCGCCAGCAGCTCACAGGGAAACCAAGAGACCCAGTACTTC.

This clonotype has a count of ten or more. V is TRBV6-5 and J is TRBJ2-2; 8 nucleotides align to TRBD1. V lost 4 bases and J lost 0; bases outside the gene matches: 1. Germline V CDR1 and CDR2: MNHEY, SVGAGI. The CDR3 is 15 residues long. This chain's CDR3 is CASSLTGANTGELFF. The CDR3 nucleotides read TGTGCCAGCAGTTTGACAGGGGCGAACACCGGGGAGCTGTTTTTT.

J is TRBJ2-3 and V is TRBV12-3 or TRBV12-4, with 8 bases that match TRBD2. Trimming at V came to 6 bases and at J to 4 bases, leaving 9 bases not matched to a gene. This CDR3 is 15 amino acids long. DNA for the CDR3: TGTGCCAGCAGCCCCCGAGGTAGCGGGGCAGATACGCAGTATTTT. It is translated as CASSPRGSGADTQYF.

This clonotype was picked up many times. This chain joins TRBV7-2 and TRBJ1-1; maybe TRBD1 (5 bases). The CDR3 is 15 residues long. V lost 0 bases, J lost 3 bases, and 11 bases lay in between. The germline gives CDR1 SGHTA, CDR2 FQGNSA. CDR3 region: CASSLAEGPYTEAFF. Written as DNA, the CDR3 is TGTGCCAGCAGCTTAGCTGAGGGGCCCTACACTGAAGCTTTCTTT.

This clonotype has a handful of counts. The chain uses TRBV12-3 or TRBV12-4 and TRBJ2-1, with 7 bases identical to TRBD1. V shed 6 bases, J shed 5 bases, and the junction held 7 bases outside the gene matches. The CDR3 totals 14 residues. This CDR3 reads CASSLPGQNNEQFF. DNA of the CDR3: TGTGCCAGCAGCCTCCCGGGACAGAACAATGAGCAGTTCTTC.

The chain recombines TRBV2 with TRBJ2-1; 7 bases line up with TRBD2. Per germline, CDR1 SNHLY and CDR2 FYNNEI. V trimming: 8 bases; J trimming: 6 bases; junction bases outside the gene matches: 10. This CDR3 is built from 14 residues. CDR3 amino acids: CASDRGDYANEQFF. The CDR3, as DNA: TGTGCCAGCGATCGTGGGGACTACGCCAATGAGCAGTTCTTC.

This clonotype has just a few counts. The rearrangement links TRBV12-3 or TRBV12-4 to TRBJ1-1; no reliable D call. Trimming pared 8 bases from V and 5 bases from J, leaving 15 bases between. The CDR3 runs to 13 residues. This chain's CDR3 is CASRFGSGTEAFF. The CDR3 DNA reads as TGTGCCAGCCGCTTCGGGTCGGGTACTGAAGCTTTCTTT.

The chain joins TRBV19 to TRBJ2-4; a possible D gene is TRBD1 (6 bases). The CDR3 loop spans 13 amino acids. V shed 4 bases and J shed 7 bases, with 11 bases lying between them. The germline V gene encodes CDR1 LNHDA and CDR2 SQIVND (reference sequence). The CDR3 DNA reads TGTGCCAGTAGTAGGAGACAGGAGAACATTCAGTACTTC. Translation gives CASSRRQENIQYF.

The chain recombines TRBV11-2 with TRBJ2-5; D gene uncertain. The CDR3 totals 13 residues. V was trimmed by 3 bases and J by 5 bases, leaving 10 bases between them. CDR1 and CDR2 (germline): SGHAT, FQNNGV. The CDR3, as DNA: TGTGCCAGCAGCTTTCCAGGCTGGGAGACCCAGTACTTC. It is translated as CASSFPGWETQYF.

CDR3 in amino acids: CASTRTEAFF. The CDR3 DNA follows: TGTGCCAGCACCCGAACTGAAGCTTTCTTT. The rearrangement links TRBV7-2 to TRBJ1-1, with D unclear. Trimming shortened V by 7 bases and J by 5 bases, and 5 bases separated the two germline ends. The CDR3 loop spans 10 amino acids. Germline-derived CDR1 and CDR2 are SGHTA and FQGNSA.